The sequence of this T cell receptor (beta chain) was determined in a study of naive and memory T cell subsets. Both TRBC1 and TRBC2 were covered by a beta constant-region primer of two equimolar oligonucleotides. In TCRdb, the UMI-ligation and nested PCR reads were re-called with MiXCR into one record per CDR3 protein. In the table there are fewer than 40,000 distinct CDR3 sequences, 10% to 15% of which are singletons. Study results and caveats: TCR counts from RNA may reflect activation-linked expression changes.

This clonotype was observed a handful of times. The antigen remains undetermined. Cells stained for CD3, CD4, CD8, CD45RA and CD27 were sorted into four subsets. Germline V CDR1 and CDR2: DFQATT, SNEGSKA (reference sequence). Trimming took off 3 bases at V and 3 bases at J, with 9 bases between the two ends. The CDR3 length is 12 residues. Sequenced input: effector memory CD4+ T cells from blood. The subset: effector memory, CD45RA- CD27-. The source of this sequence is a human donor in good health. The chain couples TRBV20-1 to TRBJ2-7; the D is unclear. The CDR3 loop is CSASEGNYEQYF. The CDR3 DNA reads TGCAGTGCTAGTGAAGGGAACTACGAGCAGTACTTC.